This is a list of T cell receptor beta chains from one sample in a study of cytomegalovirus exposure and HLA in healthy donors. Generated by immunoSEQ multiplex PCR, the TCRdb table keeps only in-frame clones and is missing some. The sample shows about 270,000 clones, around 66% of them seen only once. The specimen was PBMCs. All receptors derive from a female donor in good health and CMV-seronegative. Both conserved end residues are part of each CDR3. The D gene is left open where the match is weak.

d_call | v_call | cdr3_aa
. | TRBV27 | CASSLRELTYNEQFF
. | TRBV7-9 | CASSSALGVTWEQYF
TRBD1 | TRBV7-8 | CASSLARTGEAPGYTF
. | TRBV18 | CASSPSNGNQPQHF
. | TRBV11-2 | CASSLDLRGLRGAEAFF
. | TRBV30 | CAWSPGRAEAFF
. | TRBV11-2 | CASSPGRRKSTDTQYF
. | TRBV11-3 | CASSFGDEQYF
TRBD2 | TRBV5-4 | CASSSEGLAGVYNEQFF
TRBD1 | TRBV6-5 | CASSDRVAFF
. | TRBV6-1 | CASSDQQGYEQYF
. | TRBV7-9 | CASSDTNYGYTF
. | TRBV6-1 | CASSESGLDGYTF
. | TRBV7-3 | CASSPSQGEQFF
. | TRBV9 | CASSVGGKETQYF
. | TRBV6-1 | CASSARTGRPEAFF
. | TRBV2 | CARGGTALYGYTF
TRBD2 | TRBV11-3 | CASSPREGEQFF